The 24 T cell receptor beta chains below all came from one sample that was sequenced in a study of CD8 T cells in Susac syndrome. RNA was extracted with the RNeasy kit, and a quantity of roughly 0.45 to 1 ug was reverse transcribed using random hexamers. From the immunoSEQ multiplex PCR reads, TCRdb called clonotypes with MiXCR, one entry per CDR3 protein. Here the sample spans 100,000 to 150,000 distinct CDR3 sequences, about 95% being singletons. The sequencing sample was made of CD4+ T cells from PBMCs. Receptor source: a human donor in good health.

The rearrangement links TRBV5-6 to TRBJ1-2; possible D gene TRBD1, 5 bases. V was clipped by 5 bases and J by 4 bases, with 12 bases between them. Looked up from germline, CDR1 is SGHDT and CDR2 is YYEEEE. The CDR3 totals 13 residues. CDR3 in amino acids: CASSTGTAYGYTF. DNA of the CDR3: TGTGCCAGCAGTACCGGGACGGCCTATGGCTACACCTTC.

This sequence joins TRBV5-1 and TRBJ2-7; D possibly uses TRBD1 or TRBD2 (5 bases each). The CDR3 contains 14 residues. V was trimmed by 4 bases and J by 5 bases, leaving 16 bases between them. Germline V gene sequence: CDR1 SGHRS, CDR2 YFSETQ. CDR3 loop: CASSLPGPQNEQYF. CDR3 in DNA: TGCGCCAGCAGCCTCCCGGGACCTCAAAACGAGCAGTACTTC.

The chain joins TRBV20-1 to TRBJ2-1, with TRBD2 matching over 7 bases. Germline V CDR1 and CDR2: DFQATT, SNEGSKA (reference sequence). This CDR3 is built from 14 residues. With 3 bases clipped from V and 8 bases from J, the junction kept 10 bases outside the gene matches. The CDR3 reads CSARSTGGRDEQFF. The CDR3, as DNA: TGCAGTGCTAGGAGTACGGGAGGACGCGATGAGCAGTTCTTC.

The sample holds one count of this clonotype. The V gene is TRBV29-1, the J gene TRBJ2-3; TRBD1 is a possible D gene (6 bases). Deletions cut 2 bases from V and 8 bases from J, with 20 bases between. Per the germline V gene, CDR1 is SQVTM and CDR2 is ANQGSEA. This CDR3 is built from 15 residues. The CDR3 DNA reads as TGCAGCGTTGAATCGGCAGGGGCACCCGGAGGTACGCAGTATTTT. Protein sequence: CSVESAGAPGGTQYF.

In nucleotides, the CDR3 is TGTGCCAGCAGCCAAGAAGGCAGGCCAAACACTGAAGCTTTCTTT. Amino acid sequence: CASSQEGRPNTEAFF. This chain links TRBV3-1 with TRBJ1-1; the D is unclear. The CDR3 runs to 15 residues. Deletions cut 0 bases from V and 2 bases from J, with 10 bases between. Germline loops: CDR1 LGHDT, CDR2 YNNKEL (reference sequence).

The chain has TRBV19 and TRBJ2-3, with D unresolved. Germline V gene sequence: CDR1 LNHDA, CDR2 SQIVND (reference sequence). The CDR3 is 15 residues long. The V and J ends lost 3 bases and 0 bases respectively, with 10 bases between them. CDR3 in DNA: TGTGCCAGTAGTATCTGGACCACTAGCACAGATACGCAGTATTTT. It translates to CASSIWTTSTDTQYF.

This clonotype was recorded once. CDR3 nucleotides: TGTGCCAGCAGTTACTCGACCTACAGGTTCCCCAATCAGCCCCAGCATTTT. This translates into CASSYSTYRFPNQPQHF. The J gene is TRBJ1-5, the V gene TRBV6-5, with D possibly being TRBD1 (5 bases). From germline, CDR1 is MNHEY and CDR2 SVGAGI. This CDR3 is 17 amino acids long. Trimming pared 0 bases from V and 3 bases from J, leaving 15 bases between.

The rearrangement links TRBV20-1 to TRBJ2-5; D remains ambiguous. CDR3 length: 14 residues. V was pared by 2 bases and J by 0 bases, with 10 bases between. Per the germline V gene, CDR1 is DFQATT and CDR2 is SNEGSKA (reference sequence). CDR3 nucleotides: TGCAGTGCTAGAACTGTATACCACCAAGAGACCCAGTACTTC. It is translated as CSARTVYHQETQYF.

The V and J genes are TRBV10-3 and TRBJ2-1; the D call may be TRBD1 or TRBD2 (5 bases each). V shed 3 bases and J shed 5 bases, with 17 bases lying between them. The CDR3 contains 16 residues. Germline V gene lookup returns CDR1 ENHRY and CDR2 SYGVKD. The CDR3 nucleotides are TGTGCCATCAGTGACCCAGTCCGGGGCCAAGACAATGAGCAGTTCTTC. This encodes CAISDPVRGQDNEQFF.

In nucleotides, the CDR3 is TGTGCCAGCAGAAACGGACAGGGGCCATACGAGCAGTACTTC. It codes for CASRNGQGPYEQYF. This chain links TRBV3-1 with TRBJ2-7; 9 bases map to TRBD1. Germline CDR1 LGHDT, CDR2 YNNKEL (reference sequence). The CDR3 covers 14 residues. The V gene end was trimmed by 6 bases and the J gene end by 4 bases; junction bases not matched to a gene: 7.

A single count supports this clonotype. The chain has TRBV28 and TRBJ2-5; TRBD1 matches 8 bases. Germline V gene sequence: CDR1 MDHEN, CDR2 SYDVKM. The CDR3 is 15 amino acids. J was trimmed by 4 bases and V by 4 bases; bases with no gene match: 8. CDR3 nucleotides: TGTGCCAGCAGTTCCCCCGGACAGGGTGTAGAGACCCAGTACTTC. This gives the protein CASSSPGQGVETQYF.

V is TRBV29-1 and J is TRBJ2-2, with no clear D. Germline V gene lookup returns CDR1 SQVTM and CDR2 ANQGSEA. The CDR3 contains 13 residues. The V end lost 5 bases, the J end lost 4 bases, and 11 bases lay between the germline ends. The CDR3 reads CSVMWAGTGELFF. The DNA of the CDR3 is TGCAGCGTTATGTGGGCAGGCACCGGGGAGCTGTTTTTT.

The rearrangement joins TRBV11-1 to TRBJ2-7, with 10 bases that match TRBD1. CDR1 and CDR2 (germline): SGHAT, FQDESV (reference sequence). This CDR3 is built from 15 residues. The V and J ends lost 3 bases and 5 bases, in that order; junction bases with no gene match: 7. CDR3 sequence reads: CASSLSGTGVDEQYF. The DNA for the CDR3 is TGTGCCAGCAGCTTGTCCGGGACAGGGGTGGACGAGCAGTACTTC.

The genes are TRBV5-6 and TRBJ1-5; the D gene is possibly TRBD1 (6 bases). Trimming removed 6 bases at V and 3 bases at J, with 13 bases between. The CDR3 spans 14 residues. Per the germline V gene, CDR1 is SGHDT and CDR2 is YYEEEE. In DNA, the CDR3 is TGTGCCAGCACCCAGGGGATTTCCAATCAGCCCCAGCATTTT. Translation: CASTQGISNQPQHF.

The chain combines TRBV6-1 with TRBJ2-5; 8 bases align to TRBD1. CDR1 MNHNS and CDR2 SASEGT come from the germline V gene. CDR3 length: 14 residues. V was pared by 6 bases and J by 5 bases, with 8 bases of the junction left unmatched. CDR3 DNA: TGTGCCAGCAGGCAGACAGGGGCGGGGGAGACCCAGTACTTC. This translates into CASRQTGAGETQYF.

Here the CDR3 reads CASRRLGTKETQYF. DNA of the CDR3: TGTGCCAGCAGGCGTTTGGGGACCAAAGAGACCCAGTACTTC. V and J are TRBV6-6 and TRBJ2-5; D possibly matches TRBD1 or TRBD2 (5 bases each). Germline V CDR1 and CDR2: MNHNY, SVGAGI (reference sequence). The germline V and J ends were trimmed by 6 bases and 3 bases, with 14 bases remaining between them. There are 14 residues in the CDR3.

The V call is TRBV6-5, the J call TRBJ2-4; 10 positions match TRBD1. The germline CDR1 and CDR2 sequences are MNHEY and SVGAGI. The CDR3 runs 20 residues. V shed 2 bases and J 1 base; nucleotides not matched to a gene: 14. The CDR3 sequence: CASSYPPGQGVSMAKNIQYF. CDR3 in DNA: TGTGCCAGCAGTTACCCCCCCGGACAGGGGGTTAGCATGGCCAAAAACATTCAGTACTTC.

The chain has TRBV29-1 and TRBJ2-7, with 9 bases matching TRBD2. This CDR3 comprises 13 residues. The germline gives CDR1 SQVTM, CDR2 ANQGSEA. V dropped 5 bases and J dropped 4; count of bases not matched to a gene: 6. The CDR3 sequence is CSVYSGSGYEQYF. DNA for the CDR3: TGCAGCGTTTATAGCGGGAGCGGGTACGAGCAGTACTTC.

The chain joins TRBV5-1 to TRBJ2-3; D uncertain. The CDR3 has 13 amino acids. Trimming pared 3 bases from V and 6 bases from J, leaving 11 bases between. Germline V gene sequence: CDR1 SGHRS, CDR2 YFSETQ. CDR3 sequence reads: CASSSPGVDTQYF. CDR3 bases: TGCGCCAGCAGCTCCCCTGGGGTGGATACGCAGTATTTT.

CDR3 coding DNA: TGTGCCAGCTCACCACCGACTAGCGGGAGTTTAGTGAATGAGCAGTTCTTC. It specifies CASSPPTSGSLVNEQFF. This sequence joins TRBV18 and TRBJ2-1; TRBD2 agrees at 12 bases. This CDR3 spans 17 amino acids. Germline trimming cut 0 bases from V and 7 bases from J; bases unmatched to any gene: 7. Germline CDR1 and CDR2: KGHSH and LQKENI.

This clonotype showed up just once. The chain recombines TRBV2 with TRBJ1-4; tentatively, D is TRBD1 (6 bases). Germline V gene sequence: CDR1 SNHLY, CDR2 FYNNEI. This CDR3 contains 12 residues. Trimming cost V 6 bases and J 10 bases, with 12 bases left between them. CDR3: CASRLTGAKLFF. Here the CDR3 DNA reads TGTGCCAGCAGACTCACGGGGGCAAAACTGTTTTTT.

The genes are TRBV14 and TRBJ1-1, with D uncertain. This CDR3 is 13 amino acids long. CDR1 is SGHDN and CDR2 is FVKESK in the germline V gene. The germline V and J ends were trimmed by 0 bases and 8 bases, with 10 bases remaining between them. CDR3 residues: CASSQDSVREAFF. Here the CDR3 DNA reads TGTGCCAGCAGCCAAGACAGCGTCCGAGAAGCTTTCTTT. The full variable domain, its missing parts supplied by reference TRBV14 and TRBJ1-1, is EAGVTQFPSHSVIEKGQTVTLRCDPISGHDNLYWYRRVMGKEIKFLLHFVKESKQDESGMPNNRFLAERTGGTYSTLKVQPAELEDSGVYFCASSQDSVREAFFGQGTRLTVV.

This chain links TRBV15 with TRBJ2-5, with a possible D match to TRBD2 (6 bases). CDR3 length equals 16 residues. V shed 0 bases and J shed 4 bases, with 15 bases lying between them. Germline CDR1 and CDR2: LNHNV and YYDKDF (reference sequence). CDR3 nucleotide sequence: TGTGCCACCAGCAGAGATCGGAGGGGCGGGGTAGAGACCCAGTACTTC. This codes for CATSRDRRGGVETQYF. Using reference TRBV15 and TRBJ2-5 for the parts outside the CDR3, the full variable domain is DAMVIQNPRYQVTQFGKPVTLSCSQTLNHNVMYWYQQKSSQAPKLLFHYYDKDFNNEADTPDNFQSRRPNTSFCFLDIRSPGLGDTAMYLCATSRDRRGGVETQYFGPGTRLLVL.

This chain joins TRBV29-1 and TRBJ2-1; TRBD2 matches at 15 bases. The CDR3 is 19 residues long. Germline CDR1 and CDR2: SQVTM and ANQGSEA. The ends lost 6 bases at V and 8 bases at J; junction bases unmatched: 20. This CDR3 reads CSVAGAPRSGLAGGYEQFF. CDR3 DNA sequence: TGCAGCGTCGCGGGTGCCCCTCGCTCGGGACTAGCGGGAGGATATGAGCAGTTCTTC.